This T cell receptor beta chain was captured in a study of CD4 T cells in relation to SARS-CoV-2 and coronaviruses. Study information: Of the patients, 8 or 9 were male, a few female, two Hispanic.

Findings and caveats of the study: No donor gave both pre-pandemic and post-infection samples.

Sorted naive or memory CD4+ cells met CEF peptides for 10 days. Only in-frame clones appear in the TCRdb table, and some are missing; sequencing was by immunoSEQ multiplex PCR. The sample yields 40,000 or so clones, roughly 84% seen once. To note about this clone: Its antigen is undetermined.

The sequenced material came from naive CD4+ T cells from PBMCs, cultured in vitro. Subset here: naive CD4+ T cells isolated by negative enrichment. This TCR was recovered from an adult with COVID-19.

Here the CDR3 DNA reads TGTGCCAGCAGATCCGGGACAGGTGGTTTCGGCTTGTTCTACGAGCAGTACTTC. It encodes CASRSGTGGFGLFYEQYF. J is TRBJ2-7 and V is TRBV28; 8 bases align to TRBD1. The V gene's germline CDR1 is MDHEN and CDR2 SYDVKM. J was trimmed by 3 bases and V by 6 bases; bases with no gene match: 19. The CDR3 loop spans 18 amino acids. Full variable domain (remainder filled in from reference TRBV28 and TRBJ2-7): DVKVTQSSRYLVKRTGEKVFLECVQDMDHENMFWYRQDPGLGLRLIYFSYDVKMKEKGDIPEGYSVSREKKERFSLILESASTNQTSMYLCASRSGTGGFGLFYEQYFGPGTRLTVT.